The 8 T cell receptor beta chains below come from one sample, sequenced in a study of vaccination effects on CD4 cells after COVID-19. The antigens these receptors bind are not known. The culture ran for approximately 10 days before CD4+ T cells were isolated. Assay: immunoSEQ multiplex PCR; the TCRdb copy retains only in-frame clones and omits some. The table has tens of thousands of clones, 65% to 70% seen once. The sequences come from CD4+ T cells from PBMCs cultured without peptide, collected before COVID-19 vaccination. These receptor sequences come from a human donor who received a COVID-19 vaccine.

The rearrangement joins TRBV3-1 (or the pseudogene TRBV3-2) to TRBJ2-2, with TRBD2 matching over 8 bases. The J segment lost 1 base and the V segment lost 0 bases, leaving 7 bases of the junction unmatched. The CDR3 is made up of 18 amino acids. Looked up from germline, CDR1 is LGHDT and CDR2 is YNNKEL (reference sequence). In DNA, the CDR3 is TGTGCCAGCAGCCAAGACCTAAGCGGGAGTTGGAACACCGGGGAGCTGTTTTTT. Amino acids: CASSQDLSGSWNTGELFF.

This clone was counted only a few times. The V and J genes are TRBV10-1 and TRBJ2-7, with no clear D. The CDR3 consists of 15 residues. Trimming left V 0 bases short and J 2 bases short, with 11 bases between. CDR1 and CDR2 (germline): WNHNN, SYGVQD (reference sequence). CDR3 bases: TGCGCCAGCAGTGAGTCCGGCAGGCCCCCCTACGAGCAGTACTTC. Amino acids: CASSESGRPPYEQYF.

This clone appeared a few times. As DNA, the CDR3 is TGTGCCAGCAGCTTGGATTGGGGAAGGGGCTACACCTTC. Translation gives CASSLDWGRGYTF. The V and J genes are TRBV5-6 and TRBJ1-2; unclear D gene. The CDR3 spans 13 residues. Germline values: CDR1 SGHDT, CDR2 YYEEEE. V dropped 0 bases and J dropped 8 bases, with 11 bases sitting between them.

The rearrangement joins TRBV7-2 to TRBJ2-6; D uncertain. Per germline, CDR1 SGHTA and CDR2 FQGNSA. The CDR3 loop spans 16 amino acids. V dropped 0 bases and J dropped 0 bases, with 6 bases sitting between them. The CDR3 coding sequence is TGTGCCAGCAGCTTAGCCACCCACTCTGGGGCCAACGTCCTGACTTTC. Its translation is CASSLATHSGANVLTF.

This chain joins TRBV24-1 and TRBJ1-2; D gene unclear. This CDR3 is 12 amino acids long. V lost 6 bases to trimming and J lost 1 base, with 5 bases between them. Germline CDR1 reads KGHDR; CDR2 reads SFDVKD. CDR3 amino acids: CATSPGNYGYTF. CDR3 nucleotide sequence: TGTGCCACCAGTCCGGGTAACTATGGCTACACCTTC.

In its sample, this clone was seen a few times. The chain employs TRBV27 and TRBJ2-1; 14 bases line up with TRBD2. Germline V gene data show CDR1 as MNHEY and CDR2 as SMNVEV (reference sequence). CDR3 length: 17 amino acids. V was clipped by 5 bases and J by 8 bases; unmatched bases: 11. The CDR3 loop reads CASSIPGLAGVRDEQFF. The CDR3 nucleotides read TGTGCCAGCAGTATACCGGGACTAGCGGGAGTGCGTGATGAGCAGTTCTTC.

This clone has only a few counts. The genes are TRBV7-9 and TRBJ1-1; D is ambiguous. This CDR3 is built from 14 residues. V lost 1 base and J lost 2, with 8 bases in between. The germline CDR1 and CDR2 sequences are SEHNR and FQNEAQ (reference sequence). CDR3 bases: TGTGCCAGCAGCTTAGGGCAGTCAAACACTGAAGCTTTCTTT. Its protein is CASSLGQSNTEAFF.

In this sample, this clone turned up once. The CDR3 spells CASNHNAGGEQYF. The DNA of the CDR3 is TGTGCCAGCAATCATAATGCGGGGGGCGAGCAGTACTTC. This chain connects TRBV12-3 or TRBV12-4 to TRBJ2-7; 8 nucleotides agree with TRBD2. The trim removed 7 bases at V and 6 bases at J, leaving 8 bases unmatched. This CDR3 comprises 13 residues.